In this sample, the clone carrying this T cell receptor beta chain turned up a few times. Its antigen is undetermined. The sample is drawn from a study of cytomegalovirus exposure and HLA in healthy donors. The study's findings and limits: Cytomegalovirus association was assigned to about 150 TCR beta chains.

The PCR employed 60 Vbeta primers together with 13 Jbeta primers. Data came from immunoSEQ multiplex PCR; TCRdb stores just in-frame clones and leaves some out. The sample carries some 170,000 clones, 78% recorded once. The CDR3 runs to 13 residues. Trimming cost V 5 bases and J 7 bases, with 15 bases left between them. Germline V gene data show CDR1 as SGHAT and CDR2 as FQDESV (reference sequence). The clonotype comes from a female donor in good health and CMV-seronegative. This chain connects TRBV11-1 to TRBJ2-7, with a tentative D call TRBD2 (6 bases). Input material: PBMCs. The DNA of the CDR3 is TGTGCCAGCAGCCCGCGGGACTCTAGGGAGCAGTACTTC. It is translated as CASSPRDSREQYF.